The entry below gives a single TCR beta chain sequence along with its context. Antigen specificity is unknown. After constant-region reverse-primer amplification, full-length variable regions underwent semi-nested PCR with Nested Universal Primer A. One entry per CDR3 protein results from TCRdb running MiXCR on the 5' RACE reads. This repertoire shows 60,000 to 65,000 distinct CDR3 sequences, more than 25% found once; its top ten account for roughly 2%. Germline CDR1 and CDR2: WNHNN and SYGVQD (reference sequence). The CDR3 has 13 residues. Trimming left V 0 bases short and J 7 bases short, with 9 bases between. Study findings and constraints: Larger-cohort validation covered only one TCR beta V-J rearrangement.

The sequencing sample was made of tumor-infiltrating naive CD4+ T cells sorted from the breast tumor. This sample's subset: naive CD4+ T cells, CD4+CD45RA+CD25-. The rearrangement joins TRBV10-1 to TRBJ1-1, with D uncertain. The clonotype was recovered from a female donor with breast cancer. The CDR3 loop reads CASSESATGEAFF. The CDR3 DNA reads as TGCGCCAGCAGTGAGTCAGCAACCGGTGAAGCTTTCTTT.